This T cell receptor (beta chain) originates from a study of technical replicates of blood from several donors. The CDR3 has 16 residues. Unmatched junction bases numbered 8, after V lost 0 bases and J lost 8 bases. Germline lookup yields CDR1 SGHRS and CDR2 YFSETQ. The table came from immunoSEQ multiplex PCR; TCRdb's copy has only in-frame clones and leaves some out. This sample carries some 70,000 clones, roughly 90% of them seen once, and the ten largest clones take 0.36%. The TCR comes from a human donor in good health. This chain uses TRBV5-1 with TRBJ2-1; TRBD2 matches 10 bases. The sample taken for sequencing was T cells isolated from PBMCs. The CDR3 nucleotides read TGCGCCAGCAGCTTGGAGCTAGCGGGAGTTATTGATGAGCAGTTCTTC. This encodes CASSLELAGVIDEQFF.